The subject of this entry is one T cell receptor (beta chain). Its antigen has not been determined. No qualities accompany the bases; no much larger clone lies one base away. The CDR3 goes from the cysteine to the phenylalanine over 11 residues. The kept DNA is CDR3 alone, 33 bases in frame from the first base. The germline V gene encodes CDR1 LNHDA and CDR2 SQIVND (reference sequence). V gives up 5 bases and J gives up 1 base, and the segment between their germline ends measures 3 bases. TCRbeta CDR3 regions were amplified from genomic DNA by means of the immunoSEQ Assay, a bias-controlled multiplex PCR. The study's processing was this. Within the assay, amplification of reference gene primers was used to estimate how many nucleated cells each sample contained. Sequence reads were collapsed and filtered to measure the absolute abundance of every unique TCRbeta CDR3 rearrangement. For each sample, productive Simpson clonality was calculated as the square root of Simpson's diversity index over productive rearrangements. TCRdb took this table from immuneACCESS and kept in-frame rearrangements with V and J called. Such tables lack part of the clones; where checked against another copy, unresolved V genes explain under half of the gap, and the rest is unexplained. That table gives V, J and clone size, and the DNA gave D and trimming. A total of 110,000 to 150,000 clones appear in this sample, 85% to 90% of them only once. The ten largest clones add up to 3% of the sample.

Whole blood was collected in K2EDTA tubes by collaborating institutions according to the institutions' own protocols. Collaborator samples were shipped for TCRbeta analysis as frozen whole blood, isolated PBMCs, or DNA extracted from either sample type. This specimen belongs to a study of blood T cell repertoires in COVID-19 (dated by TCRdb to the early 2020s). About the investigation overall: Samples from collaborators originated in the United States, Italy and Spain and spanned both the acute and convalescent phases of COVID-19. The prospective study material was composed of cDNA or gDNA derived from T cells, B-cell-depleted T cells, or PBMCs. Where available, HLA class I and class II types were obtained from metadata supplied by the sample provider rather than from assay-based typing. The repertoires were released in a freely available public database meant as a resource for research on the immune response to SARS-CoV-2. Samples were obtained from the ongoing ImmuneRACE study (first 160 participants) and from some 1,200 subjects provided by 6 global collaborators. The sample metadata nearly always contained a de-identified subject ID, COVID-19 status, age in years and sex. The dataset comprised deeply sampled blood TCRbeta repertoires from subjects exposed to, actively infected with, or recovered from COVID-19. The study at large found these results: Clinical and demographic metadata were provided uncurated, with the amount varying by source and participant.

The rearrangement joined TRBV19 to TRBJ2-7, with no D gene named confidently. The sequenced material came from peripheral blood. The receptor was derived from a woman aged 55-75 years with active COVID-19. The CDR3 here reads CASSSSYEQYF. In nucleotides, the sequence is TGTGCCAGTAGTTCATCCTACGAGCAGTACTTC.